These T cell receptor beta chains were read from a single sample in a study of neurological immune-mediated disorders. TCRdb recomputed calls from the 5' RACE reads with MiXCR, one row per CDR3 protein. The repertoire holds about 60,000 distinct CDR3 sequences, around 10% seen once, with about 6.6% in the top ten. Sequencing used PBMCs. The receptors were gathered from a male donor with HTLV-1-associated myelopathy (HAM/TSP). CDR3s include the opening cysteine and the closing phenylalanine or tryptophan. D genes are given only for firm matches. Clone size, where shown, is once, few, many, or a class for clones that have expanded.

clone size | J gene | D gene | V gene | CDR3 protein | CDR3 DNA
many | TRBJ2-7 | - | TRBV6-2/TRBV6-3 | CASSLTGSYEQYF | TGTGCCAGCAGCCTAACGGGGTCCTACGAGCAGTACTTC
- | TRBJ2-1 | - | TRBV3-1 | CASGSEIYNEQFF | TGTGCCAGCGGTTCGGAGATATACAATGAGCAGTTCTTC
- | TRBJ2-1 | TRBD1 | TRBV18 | CASSLQTGLYNEQFF | TGTGCCAGCTCACTACAGACAGGGCTCTACAATGAGCAGTTCTTC
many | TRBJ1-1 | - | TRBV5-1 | CASSRTGSGTEAFF | TGCGCCAGCAGCCGTACAGGAAGCGGCACTGAAGCTTTCTTT
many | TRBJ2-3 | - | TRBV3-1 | CASSRDGSSTDTQYF | TGTGCCAGCAGCCGGGACGGATCTAGCACAGATACGCAGTATTTT
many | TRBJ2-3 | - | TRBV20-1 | CSAPAPTTDTDTQYF | TGCAGTGCCCCTGCCCCCACAACCGACACAGATACGCAGTATTTT
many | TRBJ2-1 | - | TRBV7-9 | CASTFTPPNEQFF | TGTGCCAGCACCTTTACCCCCCCGAATGAGCAGTTCTTC
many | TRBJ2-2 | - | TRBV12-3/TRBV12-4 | CASSLDRVVGELFF | TGTGCCAGCAGTTTAGACAGGGTGGTCGGGGAGCTGTTTTTT
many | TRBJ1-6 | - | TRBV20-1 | CSARDQLTYNSPLHF | TGCAGTGCTAGAGATCAACTGACCTATAATTCACCCCTCCACTTT
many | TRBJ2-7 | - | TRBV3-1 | CASSQRHLIYEQYF | TGTGCCAGCAGCCAAAGGCACCTGATCTACGAGCAGTACTTC
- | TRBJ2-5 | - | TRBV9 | CASSSRVQETQYF | TGTGCCAGCAGCTCGCGTGTTCAAGAGACCCAGTACTTC
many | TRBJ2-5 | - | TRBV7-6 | CASSLEGQGAGGTQYF | TGTGCCAGCAGCTTAGAAGGCCAGGGTGCAGGTGGGACCCAGTACTTC
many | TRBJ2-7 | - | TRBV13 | CASSRRDRLYEQYF | TGTGCCAGCAGCCGCCGGGACCGGCTCTACGAGCAGTACTTC
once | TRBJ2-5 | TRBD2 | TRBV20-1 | CSASPTSGGGETQYF | TGCAGTGCTAGCCCTACTAGCGGGGGAGGGGAGACCCAGTACTTC
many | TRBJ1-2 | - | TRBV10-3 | CVIDSSSGDGYTF | TGTGTCATAGACAGCTCCTCTGGAGATGGCTACACCTTC
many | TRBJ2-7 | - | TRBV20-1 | CSARDSRGSSYEQYF | TGCAGTGCTAGAGATTCTCGGGGGAGCTCCTACGAGCAGTACTTC
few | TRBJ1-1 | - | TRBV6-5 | CASSYGGGNTEAFF | TGTGCCAGCAGTTACGGCGGGGGGAACACTGAAGCTTTCTTT
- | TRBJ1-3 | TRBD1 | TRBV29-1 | CSAGTGGSGNTIYF | TGCAGCGCTGGGACAGGGGGCTCTGGAAACACCATATATTTT
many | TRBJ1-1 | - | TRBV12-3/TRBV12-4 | CASSGGNTGTEAFF | TGTGCCAGCAGTGGGGGGAACACGGGCACTGAAGCTTTCTTT
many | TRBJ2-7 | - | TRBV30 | CAWSGEGRTYEQYF | TGTGCCTGGAGTGGAGAGGGACGAACCTACGAGCAGTACTTC
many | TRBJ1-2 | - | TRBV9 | CASSVGAESFDGYTF | TGTGCCAGCAGCGTAGGAGCTGAGAGCTTCGATGGCTACACCTTC
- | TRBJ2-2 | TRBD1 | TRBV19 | CASSIGTGGSGELFF | TGTGCCAGTAGTATAGGAACAGGGGGATCCGGGGAGCTGTTTTTT
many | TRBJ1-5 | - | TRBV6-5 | CASSSEPYNQPQHF | TGTGCCAGCAGTTCGGAACCTTACAATCAGCCCCAGCATTTT
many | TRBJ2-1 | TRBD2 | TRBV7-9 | CASSRGLASNEQFF | TGTGCCAGCAGCCGGGGACTAGCTTCCAATGAGCAGTTCTTC
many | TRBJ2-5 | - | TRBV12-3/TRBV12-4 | CASMWESETQYF | TGTGCCAGTATGTGGGAGTCGGAGACCCAGTACTTC
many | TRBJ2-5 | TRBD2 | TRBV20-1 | CSAAGTSGGARRETQYF | TGCAGTGCCGCCGGGACTAGCGGGGGGGCTCGGCGGGAGACCCAGTACTTC
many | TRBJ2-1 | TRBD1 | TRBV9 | CASSTTGYEQFF | TGTGCCAGCAGCACGACAGGGTACGAGCAGTTCTTC
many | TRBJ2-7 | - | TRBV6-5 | CASRRQRDYEQYF | TGTGCCAGCCGACGACAGAGAGACTACGAGCAGTACTTC
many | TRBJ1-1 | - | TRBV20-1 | CSARYPRGGLHSNTEAFF | TGCAGTGCTAGATATCCCCGGGGCGGCTTGCACTCGAACACTGAAGCTTTCTTT
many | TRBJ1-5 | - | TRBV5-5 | CASSRNGDQPQHF | TGTGCCAGCAGCCGAAACGGGGATCAGCCCCAGCATTTT
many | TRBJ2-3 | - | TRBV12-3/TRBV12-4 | CASRLGGTQYF | TGTGCCAGCAGGCTTGGAGGTACGCAGTATTTT
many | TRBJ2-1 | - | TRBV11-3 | CASTPPQAAAYNEQFF | TGTGCCAGCACCCCCCCCCAGGCAGCAGCCTACAATGAGCAGTTCTTC
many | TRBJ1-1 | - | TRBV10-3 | CAISDKRGGFEAFF | TGTGCCATCAGTGATAAAAGGGGAGGCTTTGAAGCTTTCTTT
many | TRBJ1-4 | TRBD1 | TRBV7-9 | CASSFDRGANEKLFF | TGTGCCAGCAGCTTCGACAGGGGTGCTAATGAAAAACTGTTTTTT
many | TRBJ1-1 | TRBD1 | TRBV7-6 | CASSLTGGGRAEAFF | TGTGCCAGCAGCTTAACAGGGGGCGGAAGGGCTGAAGCTTTCTTT
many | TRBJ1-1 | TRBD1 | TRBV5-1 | CASSTGTVGAFF | TGCGCCAGCAGCACCGGGACAGTGGGCGCTTTCTTT
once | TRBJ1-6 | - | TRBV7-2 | CASSINGGRNNSLRHF | TGTGCCAGCAGCATAAACGGGGGGCGTAATAATTCACTCCGCCACTTT
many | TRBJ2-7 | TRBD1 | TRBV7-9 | CASSLWTGAGEQYF | TGTGCCAGCAGCTTATGGACAGGGGCAGGAGAGCAGTACTTC
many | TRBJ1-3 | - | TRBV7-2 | CASRGASGNTIYF | TGTGCCAGCCGGGGGGCTTCTGGAAACACCATATATTTT
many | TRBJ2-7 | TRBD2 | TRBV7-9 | CASSLSPGLAYEQYF | TGTGCCAGCAGCTTATCTCCGGGACTAGCCTACGAGCAGTACTTC
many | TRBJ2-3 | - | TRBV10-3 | CAISESPRSTDTQYF | TGTGCCATCAGTGAGTCCCCCAGGAGCACAGATACGCAGTATTTT
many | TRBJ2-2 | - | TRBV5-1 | CASSWGSKARINTGELFF | TGCGCCAGCAGCTGGGGGTCGAAGGCCCGAATAAACACCGGGGAGCTGTTTTTT